Listed here are 32 T cell receptor beta chains from one sample, sequenced in a study of cytomegalovirus exposure and HLA in healthy donors. A multiplex PCR was run with 60 Vbeta primers and 13 Jbeta primers. Libraries were prepared by immunoSEQ multiplex PCR; TCRdb keeps only in-frame clonotypes and omits some of them. The table has around 150,000 clones, roughly 87% seen once. The sequenced sample consisted of PBMCs. These receptor sequences come from a woman under 40 in good health and CMV-seronegative.

The DNA for the CDR3 is TGCGCCAGCAGCTATGGACAGGGTGATGGCTACACCTTC. It yields the protein CASSYGQGDGYTF. The chain uses TRBV5-1 and TRBJ1-2; 8 bases are a match to TRBD1. The germline gives CDR1 SGHRS, CDR2 YFSETQ. The J segment lost 6 bases and the V segment lost 3 bases, leaving 4 bases of the junction unmatched. The CDR3 length is 13 residues.

This clone showed up just a few times. This rearrangement joins TRBV4-2 to TRBJ2-6, with 8 bases aligning to TRBD1. Germline CDR1 is LGHNA and CDR2 is YNFKEQ. The CDR3 is made up of 19 amino acids. Trimming at V came to 1 base and at J to 0 bases, leaving 8 bases not matched to a gene. CDR3 in DNA: TGTGCCAGCAGCCAAGTAGGACAGGGTTTAGGCTCTGGGGCCAACGTCCTGACTTTC. It is translated as CASSQVGQGLGSGANVLTF.

This CDR3 is CARSPPRALGNEQFF. DNA of the CDR3: TGTGCCAGAAGCCCCCCCAGGGCCTTGGGCAATGAGCAGTTCTTC. The genes are TRBV5-3 and TRBJ2-1, with a weak D call TRBD1 (5 bases). TRBV5-3 is assigned to the ORF class and has an uncertain function. The CDR3 sequence is 15 residues long. Trimming cost V 4 bases and J 6 bases, with 17 bases left between them.

The chain recombines TRBV29-1 with TRBJ1-5, with 9 bases that match TRBD1. V lost 5 bases to trimming and J lost 4 bases; unmatched junction nucleotides: 3. The CDR3 covers 13 residues. Germline V lookup: CDR1 SQVTM, CDR2 ANQGSEA. The CDR3 reads CSVKGQGNQPQHF. In DNA, the CDR3 is TGCAGCGTTAAGGGACAGGGTAATCAGCCCCAGCATTTT.

V gene TRBV27 combines with J gene TRBJ1-4; no firm D call. Germline CDR1 is MNHEY and CDR2 is SMNVEV (reference sequence). V was cut by 5 bases and J by 0 bases, with 10 bases left in between. The CDR3 contains 15 residues. The CDR3 loop reads CASSAYSATNEKLFF. The DNA of the CDR3 is TGTGCCAGCAGTGCATACAGTGCAACTAATGAAAAACTGTTTTTT.

The rearrangement joins TRBV30 to TRBJ1-5; no clear D. The CDR3 is 14 residues long. Germline CDR1 and CDR2: GTSNPN and SVGIG (reference sequence). The ends were cut back, 5 bases at V and 4 bases at J, with 15 bases in the middle. The CDR3 bases are TGTGCCTGGGGCGAGGGTCAGGCAAATCAGCCCCAGCATTTT. Encoded protein: CAWGEGQANQPQHF. Variable domain in full (rest from reference TRBV30 and TRBJ1-5): SQTIHQWPATLVQPVGSPLSLECTVEGTSNPNLYWYRQAAGRGLQLLFYSVGIGQISSEVPQNLSASRPQDRQFILSSKKLLLSDSGFYLCAWGEGQANQPQHFGDGTRLSIL.

The chain carries TRBV5-1 and TRBJ2-3; 10 positions agree with TRBD2. The CDR3 has 18 residues. Trimming cost V 2 bases and J 2 bases; bases outside gene matches: 11. Germline assignment: CDR1 SGHRS and CDR2 YFSETQ. The CDR3 region is CASSFSSGGKSITDTQYF. CDR3 DNA: TGCGCCAGCAGCTTTTCTAGCGGGGGCAAAAGTATCACAGATACGCAGTATTTT.

About this clone itself: The germline gene is not matched at one end of the junction; a read error may be the cause. This chain uses TRBV7-9 with TRBJ1-3, with 10 bases matching TRBD1. This CDR3 contains 17 residues. CDR1 and CDR2 from the germline V gene are SEHNR and FQNEAQ (reference sequence). The CDR3 region is CATSEDRGKPSGNTIYF. CDR3 nucleotide sequence: TGTGCCACCAGCGAGGACAGGGGGAAACCCTCTGGAAACACCATATATTTT.

This clone was seen once. The rearrangement joins TRBV9 to TRBJ1-4; D perhaps matches TRBD1 (6 bases). V lost 3 bases and J lost 3, with 12 bases in between. Germline V gene data show CDR1 as SGDLS and CDR2 as YYNGEE. CDR3 length: 15 residues. CDR3 sequence reads: CASSGLGASNEKLFF. The DNA of the CDR3 is TGTGCCAGCAGCGGTTTGGGGGCGTCTAATGAAAAACTGTTTTTT.

Turning to this clone: In the same sample, other DNA sequences code for this CDR3. The V and J genes are TRBV2 and TRBJ2-3, with a possible D match to TRBD1 (6 bases). The V gene lost 6 bases and the J gene lost 0 bases, with 16 bases spanning the gap. The CDR3 consists of 16 residues. Germline CDR1 and CDR2: SNHLY and FYNNEI. CDR3: CASSVQGFSSTDTQYF. The CDR3 region has the DNA TGTGCCAGCAGCGTTCAGGGGTTTTCCAGCACAGATACGCAGTATTTT.

The chain combines TRBV29-1 with TRBJ2-2, with 12 positions matching TRBD2. Germline trimming cut 6 bases from V and 6 bases from J; bases unmatched to any gene: 5. Germline lookup yields CDR1 SQVTM and CDR2 ANQGSEA. This CDR3 spans 14 amino acids. The CDR3 loop is CSVSTSGGAGELFF. CDR3 DNA sequence: TGCAGCGTCTCGACTAGCGGGGGAGCCGGGGAGCTGTTTTTT.

The chain carries TRBV28 and TRBJ2-1; 10 bases are shared with TRBD2. CDR3 length equals 19 residues. Unmatched junction bases numbered 17, after V lost 2 bases and J lost 7 bases. CDR1 is MDHEN and CDR2 is SYDVKM in the germline V gene. CDR3 nucleotides: TGTGCCAGCAGTTTACGGGCCCCTTACCGAGCGGGAGGGCATAATGAGCAGTTCTTC. This translates into CASSLRAPYRAGGHNEQFF.

This clone was seen more than once but under ten times. This sequence joins TRBV7-3 and TRBJ2-1; D is undetermined. Germline values: CDR1 SGHTA, CDR2 FQGTGA. The CDR3 length is 13 residues. Trimming cost V 5 bases and J 9 bases, with 14 bases left between them. CDR3 residues: CASSPPTTPEQFF. The CDR3 DNA sequence: TGTGCCAGCAGCCCTCCTACCACCCCTGAGCAGTTCTTC. Full variable domain (rest looked up from reference TRBV7-3 and TRBJ2-1): GAGVSQTPSNKVTEKGKYVELRCDPISGHTALYWYRQSLGQGPEFLIYFQGTGAADDSGLPNDRFFAVRPEGSVSTLKIQRTERGDSAVYLCASSPPTTPEQFFGPGTRLTVL.

This clone was seen a handful of times. Written as DNA, the CDR3 is TGTGCCATCAGTGATCCCGGGACAGGGAGCTCCTACGAGCAGTACTTC. It specifies CAISDPGTGSSYEQYF. The V call is TRBV10-3, the J call TRBJ2-7, with 9 bases identical to TRBD1. The CDR3 is 16 amino acids. Germline V CDR1 and CDR2: ENHRY, SYGVKD. With V trimmed by 3 bases and J by 0 bases, 6 bases remained unmatched.

The V and J genes are TRBV19 and TRBJ2-7, with 11 bases matching TRBD2. CDR1 and CDR2 from the germline V gene are LNHDA and SQIVND (reference sequence). This CDR3 is 17 amino acids long. With 3 bases clipped from V and 6 bases from J, the junction kept 13 bases outside the gene matches. The CDR3, as DNA: TGTGCCAGTAGTATCCCGACTAGCGGGACGTTTTCAGCCGAGCAGTACTTC. Amino acids: CASSIPTSGTFSAEQYF.

This clone is a singleton in its sample. The chain joins TRBV5-1 to TRBJ1-5; TRBD1 is a possible D gene (6 bases). The V end was cut by 4 bases, the J end by 5 bases, with 13 bases between. Germline V CDR1 and CDR2: SGHRS, YFSETQ. This CDR3 contains 14 residues. The CDR3 bases are TGCGCCAGCAGCAGGTCCGGGGGGCATCAGCCCCAGCATTTT. The encoded protein is CASSRSGGHQPQHF.

The chain links TRBV18 to TRBJ1-1; no reliable D call. Germline values: CDR1 KGHSH, CDR2 LQKENI. This CDR3 region has 13 residues. The germline V and J ends were trimmed by 5 bases and 3 bases, with 10 bases remaining between them. For the CDR3, the DNA is TGTGCCAGCTCAGGAGGTCTGGACACTGAAGCTTTCTTT. Protein sequence: CASSGGLDTEAFF. Based on the CDR3 plus reference TRBV18 and TRBJ1-1, the full variable domain is NAGVMQNPRHLVRRRGQEARLRCSPMKGHSHVYWYRQLPEEGLKFMVYLQKENIIDESGMPKERFSAEFPKEGPSILRIQQVVRGDSAAYFCASSGGLDTEAFFGQGTRLTVV.

The V and J genes are TRBV7-2 and TRBJ2-5, with D unclear. Near its end, the DNA agrees better with TRBJ2-7, so the J call may be wrong. Per the germline V gene, CDR1 is SGHTA and CDR2 is FQGNSA. The CDR3 loop spans 12 amino acids. CDR3 sequence: CASSLTSYEQYF. Here the CDR3 DNA reads TGTGCCAGCAGCCTCACCTCATACGAGCAGTACTTC.

The chain carries TRBV29-1 and TRBJ2-1; tentative D call: TRBD1 (6 bases). This CDR3 is built from 15 residues. Germline V lookup: CDR1 SQVTM, CDR2 ANQGSEA. The ends were cut back, 2 bases at V and 1 base at J, with 12 bases in the middle. This chain's CDR3 is CSVERTDESYNEQFF. CDR3 nucleotide sequence: TGCAGCGTTGAAAGGACAGATGAATCCTACAATGAGCAGTTCTTC.

For the CDR3, the DNA is TGCGCCAGCAGCCAAGAGGCAGACATCCGAGGGGCTTTCTTT. Encoded protein: CASSQEADIRGAFF. The rearrangement uses TRBV4-1 and TRBJ1-1; D call uncertain. The CDR3 runs 14 residues. Germline-derived CDR1 and CDR2 are MGHRA and YSYEKL. The V end lost 0 bases, the J end lost 11 bases, and 16 bases lay between the germline ends.

The chain links TRBV27 to TRBJ1-6; TRBD1 aligns across 9 bases. Per germline, CDR1 MNHEY and CDR2 SMNVEV (reference sequence). Losses at the gene ends were 7 bases for V and 8 bases for J; bases not matched to a gene: 6. The CDR3 contains 14 residues. The CDR3 loop reads CASKSRDRDSPLHF. Here the CDR3 DNA reads TGTGCCAGCAAAAGTCGGGACAGGGATTCACCCCTCCACTTT.

The chain couples TRBV27 to TRBJ1-1; perhaps TRBD1 as D (5 bases). Germline V CDR1 and CDR2: MNHEY, SMNVEV (reference sequence). V was pared by 5 bases and J by 3 bases, with 19 bases between. The CDR3 is 16 residues long. CDR3 nucleotide sequence: TGTGCCAGCAGTCTCGGTAGGGGCCTTTCGGACACTGAAGCTTTCTTT. Translating gives CASSLGRGLSDTEAFF.

This chain joins TRBV19 and TRBJ1-4, with 9 bases identical to TRBD1. Germline CDR1 LNHDA, CDR2 SQIVND (reference sequence). The J segment lost 6 bases and the V segment lost 4 bases, leaving 3 bases of the junction unmatched. The CDR3 spans 14 residues. CDR3 protein: CASSRRQGDEKLFF. In DNA, the CDR3 is TGTGCCAGTAGTAGACGACAGGGGGATGAAAAACTGTTTTTT.

The genes are TRBV7-9 and TRBJ2-5; D gene unclear. CDR3 length equals 12 residues. V lost 4 bases, J lost 4 bases, and 7 bases lay in between. The germline gives CDR1 SEHNR, CDR2 FQNEAQ (reference sequence). CDR3 sequence (DNA): TGTGCCAGCAGCTACTCCCCAGAGACCCAGTACTTC. Amino acids: CASSYSPETQYF.

V usage is TRBV9 and J usage is TRBJ2-5, with 11 nucleotides matching TRBD1. The CDR3 is made up of 16 amino acids. Per the germline V gene, CDR1 is SGDLS and CDR2 is YYNGEE. Trimming took 4 bases from V and 5 from J; bases not matched to a gene: 10. The DNA of the CDR3 is TGTGCCAGCAGCCCCGGGACAGGGGGTGTTCGGGAGACCCAGTACTTC. Translated: CASSPGTGGVRETQYF.

The chain recombines TRBV28 with TRBJ1-1, with D possibly matching TRBD1 (6 bases). Germline-derived CDR1 and CDR2 are MDHEN and SYDVKM. V was clipped by 5 bases and J by 13 bases, with 20 bases between them. The CDR3 spans 13 residues. This CDR3 is CASSPFRGGGSFF. The CDR3 nucleotides read TGTGCCAGCAGTCCCTTCAGGGGCGGGGGTAGTTTCTTT.

This clone has a handful of counts. The J gene is TRBJ1-4, the V gene TRBV19; 8 bases match TRBD1. From germline, CDR1 is LNHDA and CDR2 SQIVND (reference sequence). The ends lost 3 bases at V and 5 bases at J; junction bases unmatched: 2. The CDR3 is 14 residues long. The CDR3, as DNA: TGTGCCAGTAGTATTCGACAGGGGAATGAAAAACTGTTTTTT. Translated: CASSIRQGNEKLFF.

This clone turned up a few times. This rearrangement joins TRBV9 to TRBJ2-7; TRBD2 matches 10 bases. This CDR3 contains 14 residues. The germline V gene has CDR1 SGDLS and CDR2 YYNGEE. V dropped 4 bases and J dropped 3; count of bases not matched to a gene: 4. This chain's CDR3 is CASSPSGRLYEQYF. The CDR3 coding sequence is TGTGCCAGCAGCCCTAGCGGGAGACTCTACGAGCAGTACTTC.

CDR3 coding DNA: TGTGCCAGCAGCCAAGGAGTACTAGCGGGAGGTCGGACCTACGAGCAGTACTTC. Translated, it gives CASSQGVLAGGRTYEQYF. The genes are TRBV14 and TRBJ2-7; TRBD2 aligns across 12 bases. V shed 1 base, J shed 2 bases, and the junction held 9 bases outside the gene matches. The CDR3 is 18 amino acids. Per germline, CDR1 SGHDN and CDR2 FVKESK.

The J gene is TRBJ1-5, the V gene TRBV7-8; 10 positions agree with TRBD1. The CDR3 spans 15 residues. From germline, CDR1 is SGHVS and CDR2 FQNEAQ. The V and J ends lost 5 bases and 4 bases, in that order; junction bases with no gene match: 5. Here the CDR3 reads CASSKDRGLNQPQHF. The CDR3 DNA reads as TGTGCCAGCAGCAAAGACAGGGGGCTTAATCAGCCCCAGCATTTT.

V and J are TRBV7-2 and TRBJ1-2, with no clear D. CDR1 is SGHTA, CDR2 FQGNSA, per germline. This CDR3 has 13 residues. V was trimmed by 5 bases and J by 3 bases, leaving 10 bases between them. The DNA for the CDR3 is TGTGCCAGCAGCCCTTTCGGGGACTATGGCTACACCTTC. As protein: CASSPFGDYGYTF.

The V and J genes are TRBV12-5 and TRBJ2-7, with D unclear. Germline CDR1 reads LGHNT; CDR2 reads FRNRAP. Trimming stripped 5 bases from V and 3 bases from J, with 5 bases between. The CDR3 length is 11 residues. For the CDR3, the DNA is TGTGCTAGTGGTACTTACTACGAGCAGTACTTC. It specifies CASGTYYEQYF.